Following are 28 T cell receptor beta chains from one sample sequenced in a study of control samples from healthy donors and cancer patients (dated by TCRdb to 2018 to 2021). Library generation was performed with the immunoSEQ multiplex PCR assay. TCRdb took this table from immuneACCESS and kept in-frame rearrangements with V and J called. Such tables lack part of the clones; where checked against another copy, unresolved V genes explain under half of the gap, and the rest is unexplained. For this sample there are 70,000 to 100,000 clones; 91% appear just once. Together, the top ten hold 15% to 20% of the sample. The sequencing input was blood. These receptor sequences come from a man aged 45 to 65 in good health.

The V and J genes are TRBV6-2 or TRBV6-3 and TRBJ2-1; D is unresolved. V was cut by 2 bases and J by 0 bases, with 14 bases left in between. Germline assignment: CDR1 MNHEY and CDR2 SVGEGT. The CDR3 runs to 17 residues. The CDR3 coding sequence is TGTGCCAGCAGTTACGCGTCCTTTTCGAGCTCCTACAATGAGCAGTTCTTC. Translating it yields CASSYASFSSSYNEQFF.

The chain recombines TRBV27 with TRBJ2-7; 7 bases fit TRBD2. The CDR3 length is 15 residues. V lost 1 base and J lost 1; bases outside the gene matches: 4. Germline CDR1 is MNHEY and CDR2 is SMNVEV (reference sequence). CDR3 protein: CASSLYASGSYEQYF. CDR3 DNA sequence: TGTGCCAGCAGTTTATATGCTAGCGGTTCCTACGAGCAGTACTTC.

This clone was observed a single time. J is TRBJ1-2 and V is TRBV15, with D possibly being TRBD1 (5 bases). Germline V gene sequence: CDR1 LNHNV, CDR2 YYDKDF (reference sequence). The CDR3 has 16 amino acids. V was trimmed by 5 bases and J by 4 bases, leaving 20 bases between them. CDR3 amino acids: CATSDQYRDGRYGYTF. The CDR3 DNA is TGTGCCACCAGCGACCAGTACCGGGACGGACGCTATGGCTACACCTTC.

The CDR3 region is CASGTQGAGNQPQHF. In DNA form, the CDR3 reads TGTGCCAGTGGAACGCAGGGGGCTGGCAATCAGCCCCAGCATTTT. The V and J genes are TRBV19 and TRBJ1-5, with 8 bases matching TRBD1. The CDR3 is made up of 15 amino acids. With 8 bases clipped from V and 2 bases from J, the junction kept 8 bases outside the gene matches. Looked up from germline, CDR1 is LNHDA and CDR2 is SQIVND (reference sequence).

The rearrangement links TRBV3-1 (or the pseudogene TRBV3-2) to TRBJ1-5; 9 nucleotides line up with TRBD1. The CDR3 runs 14 residues. Trimming at V came to 6 bases and at J to 4 bases, leaving 4 bases not matched to a gene. Germline CDR1 and CDR2: LGHDT and YNNKEL (reference sequence). CDR3 region: CASSLGQGNQPQHF. CDR3 bases: TGTGCCAGCAGTCTGGGACAGGGTAATCAGCCCCAGCATTTT.

Here the CDR3 DNA reads TGTGCAAGTCGCTTAGCGCGAGACAGGGTGGCCGGAAACACCATATATTTT. As protein: CASRLARDRVAGNTIYF. This rearrangement joins TRBV12-2 to TRBJ1-3; the D call TRBD1 from the table was never checked on the DNA. TRBV12-2 is a recognized pseudogene. The CDR3 sequence is 17 residues long.

The chain links TRBV18 to TRBJ2-2; 9 bases are shared with TRBD1. This CDR3 is 15 amino acids long. V gave up 6 bases and J gave up 4 bases; unmatched junction bases: 6. Germline V gives CDR1 KGHSH, CDR2 LQKENI. CDR3 protein: CASSQGQGLTGELFF. The CDR3 nucleotides read TGTGCCAGCTCCCAGGGACAGGGCCTCACCGGGGAGCTGTTTTTT.

The rearrangement uses TRBV19 and TRBJ2-5, with 8 bases identical to TRBD1. The V gene end was trimmed by 7 bases and the J gene end by 5 bases; junction bases not matched to a gene: 9. The CDR3 spans 14 residues. Germline V CDR1 and CDR2: LNHDA, SQIVND (reference sequence). CDR3 DNA sequence: TGTGCCAGTACATCACAGGGGGTTATGGAGACCCAGTACTTC. Protein sequence: CASTSQGVMETQYF. The whole variable domain, filled in from reference TRBV19 and TRBJ2-5, reads DGGITQSPKYLFRKEGQNVTLSCEQNLNHDAMYWYRQDPGQGLRLIYYSQIVNDFQKGDIAEGYSVSREKKESFPLTVTSAQKNPTAFYLCASTSQGVMETQYFGPGTRLLVL.

The genes are TRBV4-3 and TRBJ1-2; the D gene is possibly TRBD1 (6 bases). The germline V gene has CDR1 LGHNA and CDR2 YSLEER. V lost 2 bases to trimming and J lost 4 bases, with 11 bases between them. The CDR3 totals 14 residues. CDR3 in amino acids: CASSQTQGTYGYTF. The CDR3 coding sequence is TGCGCCAGCAGCCAAACGCAGGGGACCTATGGCTACACCTTC.

The chain has TRBV29-1 and TRBJ1-5, with a possible D match to TRBD1 (6 bases). This CDR3 has 11 amino acids. V shed 7 bases and J shed 4 bases, with 8 bases lying between them. Germline-derived CDR1 and CDR2 are SQVTM and ANQGSEA. CDR3 sequence: CSGRGNQPQHF. The CDR3 DNA reads as TGCAGCGGCAGGGGAAATCAGCCCCAGCATTTT.

The chain recombines TRBV6-6 with TRBJ1-4; D gene uncertain. The CDR3 is 11 residues long. V was shortened by 6 bases and J by 8 bases, with 7 bases between the two germline ends. Germline lookup yields CDR1 MNHNY and CDR2 SVGAGI (reference sequence). The CDR3 bases are TGTGCCAGCAGCCCAGCCGAAAAACTGTTTTTT. It encodes CASSPAEKLFF.

The chain links TRBV20-1 to TRBJ1-4; D may be TRBD1 (6 bases). Germline V gene sequence: CDR1 DFQATT, CDR2 SNEGSKA (reference sequence). Trimming shortened V by 5 bases and J by 13 bases, and 11 bases separated the two germline ends. The CDR3 covers 10 residues. The CDR3 DNA sequence: TGCAGTGCTTTTAAAGGGGGACTGTTTTTT. It codes for CSAFKGGLFF.

The V gene is TRBV4-1, the J gene TRBJ2-7; D is unclear. This CDR3 spans 15 amino acids. V was clipped by 3 bases and J by 0 bases, with 12 bases between them. Germline CDR1 and CDR2: MGHRA and YSYEKL. The CDR3, as DNA: TGCGCCAGCAGCCATACCCCGTCCAGCTCCTACGAGCAGTACTTC. Its translation is CASSHTPSSSYEQYF.

This clone has just a few counts. The chain is built from TRBV6-6 and TRBJ1-5; D may be TRBD1 (6 bases). V was pared by 2 bases and J by 7 bases, with 15 bases between. This CDR3 has 15 residues. In germline, CDR1 is MNHNY, CDR2 SVGAGI (reference sequence). For the CDR3, the DNA is TGTGCCAGCAGTTACGACAGGTTCGGTGTCCAGCCCCAGCATTTT. Translating gives CASSYDRFGVQPQHF.

V usage is TRBV19 and J usage is TRBJ2-7; D unclear. V was trimmed by 5 bases and J by 3 bases, leaving 14 bases between them. The germline CDR1 and CDR2 sequences are LNHDA and SQIVND (reference sequence). The CDR3 contains 14 residues. DNA for the CDR3: TGTGCCAGTAGTCCCAGCTCATCGGGCTACGAGCAGTACTTC. This gives the protein CASSPSSSGYEQYF.

The chain is built from TRBV6-6 and TRBJ2-7, with D perhaps TRBD1 or TRBD2 (6 bases each). CDR1 and CDR2 from the germline V gene are MNHNY and SVGAGI (reference sequence). The ends were cut back, 5 bases at V and 7 bases at J, with 15 bases in the middle. The CDR3 consists of 13 residues. The CDR3 here is CASSQLRGVEQYF. CDR3 DNA: TGTGCCAGCAGTCAATTGAGGGGGGTTGAGCAGTACTTC.

For the CDR3, the DNA is TGTGCCAGTAGTTTTGGGACCAACACCGGGGAGCTGTTTTTT. Its protein is CASSFGTNTGELFF. This chain connects TRBV19 to TRBJ2-2; D is possibly TRBD1 or TRBD2 (5 bases each). CDR1 and CDR2 from the germline V gene are LNHDA and SQIVND (reference sequence). V was shortened by 5 bases and J by 2 bases, with 9 bases between the two germline ends. The CDR3 is 14 amino acids.

V is TRBV2 and J is TRBJ1-1; D might be TRBD1 (6 bases). The length of the CDR3 is 13 residues. Germline CDR1 and CDR2: SNHLY and FYNNEI. Trimming took 7 bases from V and 0 from J, leaving 9 bases between them. This CDR3 reads CASIGQMNTEAFF. In DNA, the CDR3 is TGTGCCAGCATTGGACAGATGAACACTGAAGCTTTCTTT.

The rearrangement joins TRBV7-8 to TRBJ2-5; a weak D match, TRBD1 (6 bases). Germline CDR1 and CDR2: SGHVS and FQNEAQ. V was cut by 3 bases and J by 5 bases, with 10 bases left in between. This CDR3 is built from 13 residues. In DNA, the CDR3 is TGTGCCAGCAGCTTTACAGGGCTGGAGACCCAGTACTTC. Its translation is CASSFTGLETQYF.

The rearrangement joins TRBV4-1 to TRBJ1-3, with no clear D. CDR1 is MGHRA, CDR2 YSYEKL, per germline. The CDR3 is made up of 15 amino acids. The V and J ends lost 0 bases and 1 base respectively, with 7 bases between them. The DNA for the CDR3 is TGCGCCAGCAGCCAAGACTTACTTTCTGGAAACACCATATATTTT. Its translation: CASSQDLLSGNTIYF.

The chain combines TRBV30 with TRBJ1-2; D unclear. The CDR3 extends over 14 amino acids. Trimming pared 1 base from V and 0 bases from J, leaving 9 bases between. Germline lookup yields CDR1 GTSNPN and CDR2 SVGIG (reference sequence). This CDR3 is CAWSDGSANYGYTF. In nucleotides, the CDR3 is TGTGCCTGGAGTGACGGGTCAGCTAACTATGGCTACACCTTC.

This chain links TRBV6-5 with TRBJ2-1, with 8 bases that match TRBD1. Germline CDR1 MNHEY, CDR2 SVGAGI. CDR3 length equals 12 residues. V was clipped by 4 bases and J by 9 bases; unmatched bases: 2. The CDR3 spells CASSSGGGEQFF. CDR3 nucleotides: TGTGCCAGCAGTTCAGGGGGCGGTGAGCAGTTCTTC.

The CDR3 is CASSRTGVREQYF. For the CDR3, the DNA is TGTGCCAGCAGTAGAACGGGGGTTCGGGAGCAGTACTTC. This chain uses TRBV6-2 or TRBV6-3 with TRBJ2-7; D perhaps matches TRBD2 (6 bases). The length of the CDR3 is 13 residues. Trimming pared 5 bases from V and 7 bases from J, leaving 15 bases between. In germline, CDR1 is MNHEY, CDR2 SVGEGT.

The chain joins TRBV7-9 to TRBJ1-1, with a weak D call TRBD1 (5 bases). Germline values: CDR1 SEHNR, CDR2 FQNEAQ (reference sequence). V lost 1 base to trimming and J lost 2 bases, with 14 bases between them. The CDR3 is made up of 16 amino acids. DNA of the CDR3: TGTGCCAGCAGCTTAGGTGGTACCAGGGCCAACACTGAAGCTTTCTTT. It codes for CASSLGGTRANTEAFF. Based on the CDR3 plus reference TRBV7-9 and TRBJ1-1, the full variable domain is DTGVSQNPRHKITKRGQNVTFRCDPISEHNRLYWYRQTLGQGPEFLTYFQNEAQLEKSRLLSDRFSAERPKGSFSTLEIQRTEQGDSAMYLCASSLGGTRANTEAFFGQGTRLTVV.

The rearrangement links TRBV11-2 to TRBJ1-1; D may be TRBD1 (5 bases). V was cut by 5 bases and J by 13 bases, with 20 bases left in between. The CDR3 is 13 residues long. Germline values: CDR1 SGHAT, CDR2 FQNNGV. The CDR3 loop is CASSPSLVGEVFF. The CDR3 DNA follows: TGTGCCAGCAGCCCCTCCCTTGTAGGGGAGGTTTTCTTT.

V is TRBV5-5 and J is TRBJ1-1; D is unresolved. Germline values: CDR1 SGHKS, CDR2 YYEKEE (reference sequence). The CDR3 spans 10 residues. With 4 bases removed from V and 5 bases from J, the gap between germline ends came to 3 bases. CDR3 sequence reads: CASSRTEAFF. CDR3 bases: TGTGCCAGCAGCAGGACTGAAGCTTTCTTT.

This clone was found a few times. The chain employs TRBV10-1 and TRBJ2-7; a possible D gene is TRBD2 (5 bases). The V gene lost 3 bases and the J gene lost 7 bases, with 10 bases spanning the gap. CDR1 and CDR2 from the germline V gene are WNHNN and SYGVQD (reference sequence). The CDR3 is made up of 12 amino acids. CDR3 nucleotides: TGCGCCAGCAGTGAATCGGGGTATGAGCAGTACTTC. Encoded protein: CASSESGYEQYF.

The V call is TRBV29-1, the J call TRBJ1-1, with D hard to call. The length of the CDR3 is 13 residues. The germline V gene has CDR1 SQVTM and CDR2 ANQGSEA. V was clipped by 4 bases and J by 4 bases, with 13 bases between them. The CDR3 DNA sequence: TGCAGCGTTGGGCCCGGAGGGAGCACTGAAGCTTTCTTT. It codes for CSVGPGGSTEAFF. Supplemented by reference TRBV29-1 and TRBJ1-1, the full variable domain reads SAVISQKPSRDICQRGTSLTIQCQVDSQVTMMFWYRQQPGQSLTLIATANQGSEATYESGFVIDKFPISRPNLTFSTLTVSNMSPEDSSIYLCSVGPGGSTEAFFGQGTRLTVV.